This TCR beta chain was sequenced for a study of T cell repertoires in cytomegalovirus infection. As for this clonotype: The antigen remains undetermined.

TCRdb independently ran MiXCR on the reads; one entry per CDR3 protein. Of about 400,000 distinct CDR3 sequences listed, around a third are singletons. The source of this sequence is a human donor in good health (CMV status not recorded). Some clones in this sample may be carry-over from other donors' samples. Sequences were derived from cultured PBMCs, sampled from culture after CMV antigen stimulation.

CDR3 bases: TGCGCCAGCAGCCCAAACACTCCCGCGGCACAAGAGACCCAGTACTTC. Residues: CASSPNTPAAQETQYF. The V call is TRBV4-1, the J call TRBJ2-5; D uncertain. Germline V CDR1 and CDR2: MGHRA, YSYEKL. Trimming left V 4 bases short and J 2 bases short, with 17 bases between. There are 16 residues in the CDR3.